The source of this T cell receptor beta chain is a study of shared clonotypes between healthy human individuals. Study details: For every donor, three CD4 naive, three CD4 memory, two CD8 naive and one CD8 memory plates were used.

Regarding the study as a whole: It was the non-shared clonotypes that had lower generation probabilities than clonotypes shared by all four donors.

Note on this clone: Its antigen remains unidentified.

Genomic DNA (from each subset) was split evenly across several immunoSEQ plates. The protocol was immunoSEQ multiplex PCR, while the TCRdb copy is restricted to in-frame clones and leaves out a portion. The data contain under 1,100,000 clones, 75% to 85% of them seen just once; the ten biggest clones take up under 0.8%. Germline V CDR1 and CDR2: SEHNR, FQNEAQ (reference sequence). The CDR3 extends over 14 amino acids. Trimming at V came to 0 bases and at J to 7 bases, leaving 3 bases not matched to a gene. A CD45RA+ naive subset and a CD45RA-negative memory subset were split from CD4+ cells. The chain is built from TRBV7-9 and TRBJ2-1; 7 bases fit TRBD2. Sequenced sample: memory CD4+ T cells from PBMCs. The sample's subset: CD45RA-negative fraction. The clonotype comes from a man aged 18-30 years in good health. Some clones in this sample may be carry-over from other donors' samples. The CDR3 protein is CASSLAGTNNEQFF. DNA of the CDR3: TGTGCCAGCAGCTTAGCCGGGACTAATAATGAGCAGTTCTTC.